Detailed here is one T cell receptor (beta chain). The antigen remains unidentified. The data belong to a study of T cell responses to AZD1222 COVID-19 vaccine. Points from the study as a whole: None of the repertoires were sampled until the peak T cell response had passed. Spike as a whole was targeted by vaccine-associated CD4 TCRs, dominant at 160-218 and 743-854.

This CDR3 is 15 amino acids long. CDR1 and CDR2 from the germline V gene are SGHDN and FVKESK. The germline V and J ends were trimmed by 4 bases and 6 bases, with 15 bases remaining between them. TCRdb's copy holds only in-frame clones and misses some; the assay was immunoSEQ multiplex PCR. The data contain more than 120,000 clones, approximately 86% of them singletons. The chain has TRBV14 and TRBJ2-2; D unclear. The sequencing used peripheral blood, collected 28 days after the second dose of the MenACWY control vaccine. The sequence came from an adult who received the MenACWY meningococcal vaccine as a control. The CDR3 bases are TGTGCCAGCAGCCCGGTCGGAGCCGGTCCCGGGGAGCTGTTTTTT. This codes for CASSPVGAGPGELFF.